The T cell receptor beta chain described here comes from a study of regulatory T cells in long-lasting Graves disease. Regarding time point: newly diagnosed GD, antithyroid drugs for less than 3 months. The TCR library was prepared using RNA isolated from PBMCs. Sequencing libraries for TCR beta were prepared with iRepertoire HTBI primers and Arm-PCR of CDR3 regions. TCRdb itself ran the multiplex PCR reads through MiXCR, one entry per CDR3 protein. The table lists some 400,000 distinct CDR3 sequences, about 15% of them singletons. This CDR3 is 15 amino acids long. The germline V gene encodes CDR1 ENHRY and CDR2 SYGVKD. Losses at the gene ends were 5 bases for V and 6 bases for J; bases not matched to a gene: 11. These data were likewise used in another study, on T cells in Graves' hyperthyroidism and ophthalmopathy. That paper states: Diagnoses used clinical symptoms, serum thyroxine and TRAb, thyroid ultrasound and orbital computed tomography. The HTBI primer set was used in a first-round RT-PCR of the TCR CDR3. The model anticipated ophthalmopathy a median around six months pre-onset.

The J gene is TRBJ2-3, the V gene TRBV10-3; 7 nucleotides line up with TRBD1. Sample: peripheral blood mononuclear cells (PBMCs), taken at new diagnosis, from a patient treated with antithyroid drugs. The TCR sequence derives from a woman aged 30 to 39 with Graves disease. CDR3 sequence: CAISYRTGLGDTQYF. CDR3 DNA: TGTGCCATCAGTTACCGGACAGGATTGGGGGATACGCAGTATTTT.